A single sample is the source of the 4 T cell receptor beta chains below, sequenced in a study of control samples from healthy donors and cancer patients. Here immunoSEQ multiplex PCR was the method, and the copy in TCRdb shows in-frame clones only, minus some. The table lists roughly 100,000 clones, 83% of them singletons. The sequenced sample consisted of blood. Receptors were obtained from a woman between 45 and 60 years old in good health.

This rearrangement joins TRBV4-2 to TRBJ1-2; 8 nucleotides line up with TRBD1. In germline, CDR1 is LGHNA, CDR2 YNFKEQ. V shed 2 bases, J shed 4 bases, and the junction held 3 bases outside the gene matches. This CDR3 comprises 14 residues. DNA for the CDR3: TGTGCCAGCAGCCAATCCACAGGGGGCTATGGCTACACCTTC. It specifies CASSQSTGGYGYTF.

This clone was counted a few times. The rearrangement uses TRBV5-8 and TRBJ1-4; D may be TRBD1 (5 bases). The CDR3 has 13 residues. Germline V gene data show CDR1 as SGHTS and CDR2 as YDEGEE. The V end lost 5 bases, the J end lost 6 bases, and 11 bases lay between the germline ends. CDR3 in DNA: TGTGCCAGCAGGAGTCGGGGGGATGAAAAACTGTTTTTT. Its protein is CASRSRGDEKLFF.

The table lists this clone with a count of one. The J gene is TRBJ2-5, the V gene TRBV9, with 10 bases identical to TRBD2. Germline V gives CDR1 SGDLS, CDR2 YYNGEE. V shed 0 bases, J shed 5 bases, and the junction held 4 bases outside the gene matches. This CDR3 has 15 amino acids. The CDR3 coding sequence is TGTGCCAGCAGCGTAGCTCCTAGCGGGGGCGAGACCCAGTACTTC. Translated, it gives CASSVAPSGGETQYF.

The gene calls are TRBV7-2 and TRBJ2-1; 13 bases align to TRBD2. The germline V gene has CDR1 SGHTA and CDR2 FQGNSA. The ends lost 1 base at V and 8 bases at J; junction bases unmatched: 11. The CDR3 has 18 residues. CDR3 region: CASSLVPGWTSGSDEQFF. The CDR3 DNA follows: TGTGCCAGCAGCTTAGTTCCCGGGTGGACTAGCGGGAGCGATGAGCAGTTCTTC.